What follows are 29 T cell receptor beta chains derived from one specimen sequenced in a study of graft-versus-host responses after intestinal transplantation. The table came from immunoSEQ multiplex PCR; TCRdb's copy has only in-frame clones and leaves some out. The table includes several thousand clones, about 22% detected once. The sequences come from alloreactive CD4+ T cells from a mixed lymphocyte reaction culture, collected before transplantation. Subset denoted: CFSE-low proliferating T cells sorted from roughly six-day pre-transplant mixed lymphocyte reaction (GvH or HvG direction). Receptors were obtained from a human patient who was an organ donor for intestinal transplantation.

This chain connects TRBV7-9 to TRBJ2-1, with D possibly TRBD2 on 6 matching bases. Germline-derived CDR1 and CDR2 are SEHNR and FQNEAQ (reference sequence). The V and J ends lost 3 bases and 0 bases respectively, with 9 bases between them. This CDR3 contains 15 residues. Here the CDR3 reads CASSLKAGSYNEQFF. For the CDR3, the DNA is TGTGCCAGCAGCTTGAAAGCGGGCTCCTACAATGAGCAGTTCTTC.

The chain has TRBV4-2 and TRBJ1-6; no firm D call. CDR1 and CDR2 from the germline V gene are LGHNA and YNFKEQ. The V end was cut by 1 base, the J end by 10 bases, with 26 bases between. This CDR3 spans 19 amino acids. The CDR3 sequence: CASSQALAFDGGRRSPLHF. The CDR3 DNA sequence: TGTGCCAGCAGCCAAGCTCTGGCTTTTGATGGAGGGAGGAGGTCACCCCTCCACTTT.

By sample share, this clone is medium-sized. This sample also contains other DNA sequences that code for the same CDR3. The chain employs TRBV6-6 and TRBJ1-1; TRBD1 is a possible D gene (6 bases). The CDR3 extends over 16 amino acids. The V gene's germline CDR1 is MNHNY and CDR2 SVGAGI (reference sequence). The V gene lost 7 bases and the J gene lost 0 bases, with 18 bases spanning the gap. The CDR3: CASNRIGGPMNTEAFF. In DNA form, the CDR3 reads TGTGCCAGCAATCGGATAGGGGGTCCGATGAACACTGAAGCTTTCTTT.

The CDR3 protein is CASSLAQGSNQPQHF. In DNA form, the CDR3 reads TGTGCCAGCAGCTTAGCCCAGGGGAGCAATCAGCCCCAGCATTTT. This chain uses TRBV7-2 with TRBJ1-5; TRBD1 might be the D (6 bases). Germline V gene lookup returns CDR1 SGHTA and CDR2 FQGNSA. Trimming removed 0 bases at V and 1 base at J, with 7 bases between. The CDR3 runs to 15 residues.

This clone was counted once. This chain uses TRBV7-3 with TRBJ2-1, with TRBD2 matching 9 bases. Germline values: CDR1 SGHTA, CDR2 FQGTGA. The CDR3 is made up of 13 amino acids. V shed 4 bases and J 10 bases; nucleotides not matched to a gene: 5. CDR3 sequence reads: CASSSASGTEQFF. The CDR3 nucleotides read TGTGCCAGCAGCTCAGCTAGCGGGACAGAGCAGTTCTTC.

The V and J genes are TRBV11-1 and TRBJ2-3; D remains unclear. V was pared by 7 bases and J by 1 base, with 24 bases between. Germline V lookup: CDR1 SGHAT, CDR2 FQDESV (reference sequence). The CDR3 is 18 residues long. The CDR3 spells CASNLHPGTVLGTDTQYF. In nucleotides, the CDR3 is TGTGCCAGCAACTTGCACCCTGGTACGGTTTTAGGCACAGATACGCAGTATTTT.

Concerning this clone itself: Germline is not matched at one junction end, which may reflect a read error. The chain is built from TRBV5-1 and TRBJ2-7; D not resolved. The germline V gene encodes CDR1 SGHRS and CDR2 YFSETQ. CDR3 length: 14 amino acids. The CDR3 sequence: CASGLSPHLHEQYF. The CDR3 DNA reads TGCGCCAGCGGCTTATCTCCCCACCTCCACGAGCAGTACTTC.

CDR3 in amino acids: CASSLEQLRPQHF. As DNA, the CDR3 is TGTGCCAGCAGCTTAGAACAGCTTAGGCCCCAGCATTTT. V gene TRBV7-6 combines with J gene TRBJ1-5; D remains unclear. Trimming left V 1 base short and J 9 bases short, with 10 bases between. The germline CDR1 and CDR2 sequences are SGHVS and FNYEAQ. The CDR3 is 13 residues long.

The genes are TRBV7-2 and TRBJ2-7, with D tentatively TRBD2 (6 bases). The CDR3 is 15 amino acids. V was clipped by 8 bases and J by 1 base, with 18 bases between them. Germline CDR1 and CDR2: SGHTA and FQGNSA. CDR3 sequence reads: CASRLWGRPSYEQYF. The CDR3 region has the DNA TGTGCCAGCCGTCTATGGGGGAGGCCTTCCTACGAGCAGTACTTC.

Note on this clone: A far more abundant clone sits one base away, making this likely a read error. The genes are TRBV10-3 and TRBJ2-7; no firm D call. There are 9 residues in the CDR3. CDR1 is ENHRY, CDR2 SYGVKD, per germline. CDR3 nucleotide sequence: TGTTCCAGGTGGTACGAGCAGTACTTC. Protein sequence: CSRWYEQYF.

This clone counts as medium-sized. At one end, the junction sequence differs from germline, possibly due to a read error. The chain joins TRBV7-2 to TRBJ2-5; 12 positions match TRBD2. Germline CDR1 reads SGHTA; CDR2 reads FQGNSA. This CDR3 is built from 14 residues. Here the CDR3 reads CASSLAGGYETQYF. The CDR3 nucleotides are TGTGCCAGCAGCCTAGCGGGAGGGTACGAGACCCAGTACTTC. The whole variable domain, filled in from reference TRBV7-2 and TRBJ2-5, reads GAGVSQSPSNKVTEKGKDVELRCDPISGHTALYWYRQSLGQGLEFLIYFQGNSAPDKSGLPSDRFSAERTGGSVSTLTIQRTQQEDSAVYLCASSLAGGYETQYFGPGTRLLVL.

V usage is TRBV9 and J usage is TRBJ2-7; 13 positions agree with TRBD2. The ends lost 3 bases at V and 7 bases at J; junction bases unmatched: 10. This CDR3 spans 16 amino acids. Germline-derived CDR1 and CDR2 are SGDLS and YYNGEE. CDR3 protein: CASSALGLAGSGEQYF. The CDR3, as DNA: TGTGCCAGCAGCGCGCTGGGACTAGCGGGATCGGGGGAGCAGTACTTC.

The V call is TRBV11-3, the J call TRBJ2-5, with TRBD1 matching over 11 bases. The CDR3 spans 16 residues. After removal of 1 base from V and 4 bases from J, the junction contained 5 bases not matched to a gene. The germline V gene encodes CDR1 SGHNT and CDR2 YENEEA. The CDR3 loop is CASSLARTGGVETQYF. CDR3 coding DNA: TGTGCCAGCAGCTTAGCTCGGACAGGGGGCGTAGAGACCCAGTACTTC.

The CDR3 loop is CASSERGLAGYNEQFF. CDR3 in DNA: TGTGCCAGCAGTGAAAGGGGACTAGCGGGTTACAATGAGCAGTTCTTC. The chain links TRBV6-4 to TRBJ2-1, with 12 positions matching TRBD2. This CDR3 is built from 16 residues. The V gene end was trimmed by 3 bases and the J gene end by 4 bases; junction bases not matched to a gene: 4. Germline CDR1 MRHNA, CDR2 SNTAGT.

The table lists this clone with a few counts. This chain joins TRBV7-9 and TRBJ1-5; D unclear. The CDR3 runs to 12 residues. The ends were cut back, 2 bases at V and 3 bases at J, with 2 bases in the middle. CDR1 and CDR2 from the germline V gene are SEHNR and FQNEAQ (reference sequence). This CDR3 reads CASSLHNQPQHF. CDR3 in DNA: TGTGCCAGCAGCTTACACAATCAGCCCCAGCATTTT.

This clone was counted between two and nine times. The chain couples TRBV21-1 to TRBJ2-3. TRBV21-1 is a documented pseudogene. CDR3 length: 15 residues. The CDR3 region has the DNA TGTGCCAGCAGCAAAGGCAGGGAGTGGACAGATACGCAGTATTTT. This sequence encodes CASSKGREWTDTQYF.

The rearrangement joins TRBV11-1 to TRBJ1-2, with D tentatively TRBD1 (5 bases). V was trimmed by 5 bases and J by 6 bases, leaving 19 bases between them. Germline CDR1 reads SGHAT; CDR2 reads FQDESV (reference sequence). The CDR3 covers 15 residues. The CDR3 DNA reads TGTGCCAGCAGCGCACGGTCGGGGGTTTTTGATGGCTACACCTTC. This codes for CASSARSGVFDGYTF.

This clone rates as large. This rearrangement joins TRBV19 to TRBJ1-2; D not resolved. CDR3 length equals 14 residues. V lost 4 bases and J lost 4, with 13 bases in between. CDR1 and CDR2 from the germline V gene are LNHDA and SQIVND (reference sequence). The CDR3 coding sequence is TGTGCCAGTAGTACCGCCGTGGTTTCCTATGGCTACACCTTC. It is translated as CASSTAVVSYGYTF.

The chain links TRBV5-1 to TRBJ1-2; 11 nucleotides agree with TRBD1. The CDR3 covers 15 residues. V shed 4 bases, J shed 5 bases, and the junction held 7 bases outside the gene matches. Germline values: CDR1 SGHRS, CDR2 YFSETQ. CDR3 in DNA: TGCGCCAGCAGCGGACAGGGGGCGGGTTTTTATGGCTACACCTTC. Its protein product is CASSGQGAGFYGYTF.

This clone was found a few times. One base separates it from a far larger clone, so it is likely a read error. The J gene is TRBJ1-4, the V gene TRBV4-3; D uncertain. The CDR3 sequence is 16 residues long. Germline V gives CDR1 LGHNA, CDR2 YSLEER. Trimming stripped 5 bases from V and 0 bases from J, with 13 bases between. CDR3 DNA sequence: TGCGCCAGCAGCTTGGTAGGGCCTGCAACTAATGAAAAACTGTTTTTT. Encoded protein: CASSLVGPATNEKLFF.

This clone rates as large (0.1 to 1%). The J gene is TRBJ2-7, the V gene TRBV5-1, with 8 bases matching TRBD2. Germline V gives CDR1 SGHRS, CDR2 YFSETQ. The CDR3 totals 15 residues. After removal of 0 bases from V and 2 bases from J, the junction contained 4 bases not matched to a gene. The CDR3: CASSLVSSGPYEQYF. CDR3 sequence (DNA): TGCGCCAGCAGCTTGGTGTCTAGCGGGCCCTACGAGCAGTACTTC.

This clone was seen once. Here the CDR3 reads CASSPSAAPNEKLFF. The CDR3 coding sequence is TGTGCCAGCAGTCCCAGCGCAGCTCCAAATGAAAAACTGTTTTTT. The chain links TRBV28 to TRBJ1-4; no clear D gene. V shed 5 bases and J shed 5 bases, with 15 bases lying between them. This CDR3 has 15 residues. Germline CDR1 MDHEN, CDR2 SYDVKM. Full variable domain (rest looked up from reference TRBV28 and TRBJ1-4): DVKVTQSSRYLVKRTGEKVFLECVQDMDHENMFWYRQDPGLGLRLIYFSYDVKMKEKGDIPEGYSVSREKKERFSLILESASTNQTSMYLCASSPSAAPNEKLFFGSGTQLSVL.

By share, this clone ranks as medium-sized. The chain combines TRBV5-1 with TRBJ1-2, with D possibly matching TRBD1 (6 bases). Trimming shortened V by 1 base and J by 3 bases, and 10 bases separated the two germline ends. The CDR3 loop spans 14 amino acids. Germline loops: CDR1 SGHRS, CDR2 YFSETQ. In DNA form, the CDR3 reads TGCGCCAGCAGCTTGACGGGGGCCGACTATGGCTACACCTTC. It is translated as CASSLTGADYGYTF.

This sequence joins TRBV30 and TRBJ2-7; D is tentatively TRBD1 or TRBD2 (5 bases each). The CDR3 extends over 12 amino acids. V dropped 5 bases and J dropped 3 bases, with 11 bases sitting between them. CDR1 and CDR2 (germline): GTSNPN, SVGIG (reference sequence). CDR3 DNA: TGTGCCTGGGGGGACCCCGTCTACGAGCAGTACTTC. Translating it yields CAWGDPVYEQYF.

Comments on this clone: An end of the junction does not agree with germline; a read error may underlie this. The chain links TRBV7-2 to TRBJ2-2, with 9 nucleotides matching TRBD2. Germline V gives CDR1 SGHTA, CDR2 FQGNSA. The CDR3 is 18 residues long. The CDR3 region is CASSPGLAQAANTGELFF. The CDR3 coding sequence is TGCGCCAGCAGCCCAGGACTAGCGCAAGCAGCGAACACCGGGGAGCTGTTTTTT.

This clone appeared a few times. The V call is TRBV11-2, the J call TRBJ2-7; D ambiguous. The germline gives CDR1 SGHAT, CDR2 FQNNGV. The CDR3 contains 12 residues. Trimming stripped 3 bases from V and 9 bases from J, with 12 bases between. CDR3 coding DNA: TGTGCCAGCAGCTTGCCTTGGGTGCGGCAGTACTTC. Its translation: CASSLPWVRQYF.

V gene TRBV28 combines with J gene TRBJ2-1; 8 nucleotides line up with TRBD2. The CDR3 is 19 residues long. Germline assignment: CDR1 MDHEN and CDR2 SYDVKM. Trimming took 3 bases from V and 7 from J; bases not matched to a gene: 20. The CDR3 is CASSFLAWTRGGSGNEQFF. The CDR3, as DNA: TGTGCCAGCAGTTTCCTTGCGTGGACTCGCGGGGGGTCGGGGAATGAGCAGTTCTTC.

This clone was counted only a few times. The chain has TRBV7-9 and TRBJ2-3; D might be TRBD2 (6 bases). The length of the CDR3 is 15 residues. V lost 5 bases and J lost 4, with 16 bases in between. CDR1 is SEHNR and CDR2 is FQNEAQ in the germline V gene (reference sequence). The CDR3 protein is CASSPRESEADTQYF. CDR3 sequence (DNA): TGTGCCAGCAGCCCCCGGGAGAGTGAGGCAGATACGCAGTATTTT. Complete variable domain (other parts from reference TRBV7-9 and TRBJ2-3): DTGVSQNPRHKITKRGQNVTFRCDPISEHNRLYWYRQTLGQGPEFLTYFQNEAQLEKSRLLSDRFSAERPKGSFSTLEIQRTEQGDSAMYLCASSPRESEADTQYFGPGTRLTVL.

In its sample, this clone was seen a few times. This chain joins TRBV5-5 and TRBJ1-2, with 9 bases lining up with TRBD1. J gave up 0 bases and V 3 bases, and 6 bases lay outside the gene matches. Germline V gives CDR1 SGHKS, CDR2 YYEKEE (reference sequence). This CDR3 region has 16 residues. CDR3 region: CASSWGTGRANYGYTF. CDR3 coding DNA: TGTGCCAGCAGCTGGGGGACAGGGAGGGCTAACTATGGCTACACCTTC.